This is a list of T cell receptor beta chains from one sample in a study of T cell clones after liver transplantation. Libraries were prepared by immunoSEQ multiplex PCR; TCRdb keeps only in-frame clonotypes and omits some of them. The sample carries around 70,000 clones, about 92% recorded once. This sample comprised CD4+ T cells from blood, obtained approximately 25 months after liver transplant. Receptors were obtained from a human patient who received a liver transplant. The graft donor may have given rise to some T cells. The CDR3 runs from the conserved cysteine through the conserved F or W. Each record gives: clone size, V gene, D gene, J gene, CDR3 protein, CDR3 DNA. The D gene is left open where the match is weak. Size tells how often a clone was seen (once, few, many) or the class of an expanded clone, and some rows leave it out.

NA	TRBV6-5	NA	TRBJ2-1	CASSYKPNEQFF	TGTGCCAGCAGTTACAAGCCTAATGAGCAGTTCTTC
NA	TRBV5-5	NA	TRBJ1-4	CASSLQGREKLFF	TGTGCCAGCAGTTTGCAGGGTAGAGAAAAACTGTTTTTT
once	TRBV6-4	TRBD2	TRBJ2-1	CASGPGLAKGDEQFF	TGTGCCAGCGGCCCGGGACTAGCCAAAGGGGATGAGCAGTTCTTC
once	TRBV10-2	NA	TRBJ1-5	CASSEEGGQPQHF	TGCGCCAGCAGTGAGGAGGGTGGTCAGCCCCAGCATTTT
NA	TRBV19	NA	TRBJ2-6	CASSIRGGSGANVLTF	TGTGCCAGTAGTATCCGAGGGGGCTCTGGGGCCAACGTCCTGACTTTC
few	TRBV2	NA	TRBJ1-2	CASQPANYGYTF	TGTGCCAGCCAACCAGCTAACTATGGCTACACCTTC
NA	TRBV27	NA	TRBJ1-5	CASSLTAQGNQPQHF	TGTGCCAGCAGTTTAACGGCCCAGGGAAATCAGCCCCAGCATTTT
NA	TRBV5-1	TRBD2	TRBJ2-3	CASSLSTSGQSTDTQYF	TGCGCCAGCAGCTTGTCGACTAGCGGACAGAGCACAGATACGCAGTATTTT
NA	TRBV7-2	TRBD1	TRBJ2-7	CASSLVPGTGLYEQYF	TGTGCCAGCAGCTTAGTTCCAGGGACAGGGCTGTACGAGCAGTACTTC
NA	TRBV5-6	NA	TRBJ2-5	CASSPRQIQETQYF	TGTGCCAGCAGTCCTAGACAGATCCAAGAGACCCAGTACTTC
NA	TRBV29-1	NA	TRBJ1-3	CSVEVVRNTIYF	TGCAGCGTTGAAGTTGTTCGAAACACCATATATTTT
NA	TRBV5-1	NA	TRBJ2-3	CASSSNRVGTDTQYF	TGCGCCAGCAGCTCCAACAGGGTTGGCACAGATACGCAGTATTTT